Detailed here is one TCR beta chain. This clone has more than one count but fewer than ten. No antigen is known for it. The input lacks base qualities; no much larger clone sits a single base away. The meaning of the sample's time point label: baseline before first vaccination. Vaccinee samples were obtained from the UK trials COV001 and COV002, which included a single-blind randomized controlled phase 2/3 trial of AZD1222 (ChAdOx1 nCoV-19) in healthy adults. For TCRbeta chain sequencing, PBMC samples from trial participants were taken at day 0 and at day 28 after the second dose. The CDR3 regions of human TCRbeta chains were analyzed by immunosequencing. As for the authors' bioinformatics: Repertoire TCRs were checked for matches against a reference library of SARS-CoV-2-specific TCRs that had been generated using the MIRA antigen-specificity platform. Breadth was defined as the fraction of unique TCRs that were SARS-CoV-2-associated. Depth was defined as the fraction of total T cells that were SARS-CoV-2-associated. Using the MIRA data, each spike-specific TCR was assigned both to the spike region to which the TCR was reactive and to a CD4 or CD8 class. Log10-transformed breadth and depth values were compared by one-way ANOVA with Sidak's multiple comparisons tests. As stored in TCRdb, this immuneACCESS dataset retains in-frame rearrangements with V and J assigned. A fraction of the clones does not appear; measured against another copy, unresolved V genes explain less than half of the discrepancy, and the remainder lacks a known reason. V, J and clone size reflect that table, while D and trimming were determined from the DNA. This sample is represented by some 140,000 clones; around nine tenths of them were singletons. In total, the top ten clones hold less than 7% of the sample.

The data derive from a study of T cell responses to AZD1222 COVID-19 vaccine (dated by TCRdb to about 2021). Background on the whole study: AZD1222 recipients whose second dose came at about 4 weeks and those whose second dose came at about 12 weeks were combined into one group, since spike-specific TCR depth and breadth did not differ between the two schedules. A total of around 240 trial participants underwent TCR sequencing, of whom approximately 210 received two doses of AZD1222 and around 26 received two doses of the MenACWY control vaccine. Trial participants were enrolled by age into subgroups of 18-55, 56-69 and 70-plus years, and about 150, 27 and 61 TCR-sequenced participants, respectively, were included in these subgroups.

Sequences MNHEY (CDR1) and SVGAGI (CDR2) are obtained from the germline V gene. From its cysteine to its phenylalanine, the CDR3 spans 14 amino acids. This entry keeps only the CDR3 DNA: 42 bases, framed from base 1. From V the trimming removes 5 bases and from J it removes 7 bases, while the gene matches leave 7 bases of the junction unaccounted for. The paper as a whole reports these results and caveats: A significant rise in spike-specific TCR breadth and depth was observed after two AZD1222 doses relative to day 0 and relative to MenACWY recipients. Only a handful of AZD1222 recipients were SARS-CoV-2 seropositive at baseline, limiting conclusions about previously exposed vaccinees. The vaccine-associated CD4 TCRs covered the entire spike protein, and the dominant responses fell in regions 160-218 and 743-854. In the small 56-69-year group, the increase in depth fell short of significance, most likely because of low power. Participants were mostly white British, with more females than males. The authors suggested clonal diversity may have been underestimated. No day 14 peak-response samples were available, so repertoires were characterized only after the peak T cell response. Reportedly, almost half of the unique spike-specific TCRs recognized epitopes lying outside the regions that are mutated in the B.1.351 and B.1.1.7 variants.

The rearranged chain carries TRBV6-5 and TRBJ1-1, and 10 junctional nucleotides match TRBD1. This specimen consisted of peripheral blood, obtained on day 0 of AZD1222 vaccination. The receptor's source is an adult in good health. The CDR3 in this case is CASSRDRGQDEAFF. The nucleotide sequence reads as follows: TGTGCCAGCAGTCGAGACAGGGGGCAAGATGAAGCTTTCTTT.